This T cell receptor beta chain was documented in a study of T-cell reconstitution after alpha-beta-depleted transplantation in children. Trimming stripped 1 base from V and 1 base from J, with 7 bases between. The CDR3 covers 14 residues. Germline CDR1 SGHAT, CDR2 FQNNGV. During its preparation, the TCRbeta library received unique molecular identifiers. TCRdb used MiXCR to reprocess the PCR reads, holding one entry per CDR3 protein. Here the sample spans hundreds of thousands of distinct CDR3 sequences, 8% to 10% being singletons. This clonotype was detected a few times. The V call is TRBV11-2, the J call TRBJ1-1; D not certain. The sample consisted of PBMCs from the stem cell graft donor, taken from the stem cell graft. This receptor was obtained from a human donor who donated a stem cell graft to a child with acute lymphoblastic leukemia. CDR3 sequence reads: CASSLAPKNTEAFF. For the CDR3, the DNA is TGTGCCAGCAGCTTAGCCCCCAAGAACACTGAAGCTTTCTTT.